This TCR beta chain was retrieved from a study of blood T cell repertoires in COVID-19. About the research overall: Italy, Spain and the United States were the sources of the convalescent and acute COVID-19 samples.

Method: immunoSEQ multiplex PCR; TCRdb's copy keeps in-frame clones and lacks some. The table lists 110,000 or so clones, more than 80% of them singletons. It was during active infection that Seattle patients were enrolled and then longitudinally followed. The germline V and J ends were trimmed by 4 bases and 3 bases, with 16 bases remaining between them. This CDR3 spans 15 amino acids. The germline CDR1 and CDR2 sequences are SGHTS and YDEGEE. This TCR derives from a woman aged 60-75 years with COVID-19, enrolled during active disease. Sequenced input: peripheral blood. The chain uses TRBV5-8 and TRBJ1-1; a weak D match, TRBD1 (5 bases). The CDR3 DNA reads TGTGCCAGCAGCCCCCCGCTAGGGGCGGACACTGAAGCTTTCTTT. Encoded protein: CASSPPLGADTEAFF.